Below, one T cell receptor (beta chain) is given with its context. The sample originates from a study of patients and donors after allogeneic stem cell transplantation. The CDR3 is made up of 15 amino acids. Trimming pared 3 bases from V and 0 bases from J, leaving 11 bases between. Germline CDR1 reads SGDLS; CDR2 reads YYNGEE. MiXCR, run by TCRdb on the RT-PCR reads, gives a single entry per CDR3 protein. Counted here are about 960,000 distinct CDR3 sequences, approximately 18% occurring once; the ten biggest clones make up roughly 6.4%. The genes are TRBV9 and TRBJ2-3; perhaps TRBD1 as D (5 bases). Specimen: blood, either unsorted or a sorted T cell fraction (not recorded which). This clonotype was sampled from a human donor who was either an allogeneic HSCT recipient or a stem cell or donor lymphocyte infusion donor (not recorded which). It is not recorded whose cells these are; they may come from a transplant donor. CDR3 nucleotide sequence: TGTGCCAGCAGCGCCAGGGTTGATAGCACAGATACGCAGTATTTT. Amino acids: CASSARVDSTDTQYF.